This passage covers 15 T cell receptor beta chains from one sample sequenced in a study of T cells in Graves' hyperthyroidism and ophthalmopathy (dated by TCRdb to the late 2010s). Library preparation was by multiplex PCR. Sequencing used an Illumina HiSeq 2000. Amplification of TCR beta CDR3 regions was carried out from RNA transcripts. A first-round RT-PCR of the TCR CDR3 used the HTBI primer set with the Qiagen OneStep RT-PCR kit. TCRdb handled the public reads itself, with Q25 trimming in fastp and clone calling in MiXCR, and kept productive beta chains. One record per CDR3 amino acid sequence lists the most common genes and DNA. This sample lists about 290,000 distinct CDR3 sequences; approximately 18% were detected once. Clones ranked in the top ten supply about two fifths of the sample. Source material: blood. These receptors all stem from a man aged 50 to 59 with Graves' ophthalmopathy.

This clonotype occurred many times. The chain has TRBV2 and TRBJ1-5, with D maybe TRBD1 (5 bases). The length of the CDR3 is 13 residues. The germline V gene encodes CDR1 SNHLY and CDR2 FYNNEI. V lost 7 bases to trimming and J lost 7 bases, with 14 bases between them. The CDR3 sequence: CASNPDKAQPQHF. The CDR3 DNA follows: TGTGCCAGCAACCCGGACAAGGCCCAGCCCCAGCATTTT.

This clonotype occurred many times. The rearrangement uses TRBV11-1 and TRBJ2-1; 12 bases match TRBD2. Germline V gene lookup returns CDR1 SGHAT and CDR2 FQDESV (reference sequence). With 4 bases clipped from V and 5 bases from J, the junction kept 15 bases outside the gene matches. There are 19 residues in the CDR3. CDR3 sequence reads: CASSSPTSGRQLADNEQFF. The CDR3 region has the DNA TGTGCCAGCAGCTCGCCGACTAGCGGGAGACAACTCGCGGACAATGAGCAGTTCTTC.

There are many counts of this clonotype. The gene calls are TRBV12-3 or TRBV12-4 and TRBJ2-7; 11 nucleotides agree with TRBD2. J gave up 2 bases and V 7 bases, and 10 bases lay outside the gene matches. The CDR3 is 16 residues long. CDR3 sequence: CASNPAGTSGTYEQYF. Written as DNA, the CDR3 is TGTGCCAGCAACCCCGCCGGGACTAGCGGCACCTACGAGCAGTACTTC.

In nucleotides, the CDR3 is TGTGCCAGCAGTATAAGACAGGGGGCGATAAATGGCTACACCTTC. Its translation is CASSIRQGAINGYTF. V is TRBV2 and J is TRBJ1-2; TRBD1 matches 10 bases. Germline V gives CDR1 SNHLY, CDR2 FYNNEI. J was trimmed by 6 bases and V by 5 bases; bases with no gene match: 9. This CDR3 comprises 15 residues.

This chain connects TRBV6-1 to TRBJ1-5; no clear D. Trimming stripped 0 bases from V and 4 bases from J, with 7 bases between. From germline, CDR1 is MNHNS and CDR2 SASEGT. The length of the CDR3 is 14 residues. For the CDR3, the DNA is TGTGCCAGCAGTGAAGCGAGGGTGAATCAGCCCCAGCATTTT. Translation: CASSEARVNQPQHF.

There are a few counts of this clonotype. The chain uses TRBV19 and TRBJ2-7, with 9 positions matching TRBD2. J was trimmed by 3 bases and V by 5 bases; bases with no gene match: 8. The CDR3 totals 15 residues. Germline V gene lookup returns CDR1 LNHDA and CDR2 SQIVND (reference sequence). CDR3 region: CASSDPRREGYEQYF. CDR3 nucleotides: TGTGCCAGTAGTGACCCTCGGCGGGAGGGCTACGAGCAGTACTTC.

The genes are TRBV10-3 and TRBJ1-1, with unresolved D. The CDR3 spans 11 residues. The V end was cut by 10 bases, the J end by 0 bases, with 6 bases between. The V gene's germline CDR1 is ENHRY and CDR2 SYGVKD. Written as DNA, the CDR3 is TGTGCCACCTCGGTGAACACTGAAGCTTTCTTT. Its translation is CATSVNTEAFF.

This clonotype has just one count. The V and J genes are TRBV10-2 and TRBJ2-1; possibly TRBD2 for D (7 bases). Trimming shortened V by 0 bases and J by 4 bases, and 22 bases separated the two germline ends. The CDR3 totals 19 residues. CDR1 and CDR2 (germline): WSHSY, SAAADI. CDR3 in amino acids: CASSESRGAVSGVYNEQFF. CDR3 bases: TGCGCCAGCAGTGAGTCGAGGGGGGCGGTAAGCGGGGTTTACAATGAGCAGTTCTTC.

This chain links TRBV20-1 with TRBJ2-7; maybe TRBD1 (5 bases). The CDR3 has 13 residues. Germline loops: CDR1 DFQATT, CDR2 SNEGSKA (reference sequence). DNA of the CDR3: TGCAGCGTTGTAGGGGCCGGCACCTACGAGCAGTACTTC. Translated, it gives CSVVGAGTYEQYF.

CDR3 residues: CASSATGGLETQYF. The CDR3 coding sequence is TGTGCCAGCAGCGCGACAGGGGGCCTAGAGACCCAGTACTTC. This chain uses TRBV7-9 with TRBJ2-5, with 10 positions matching TRBD1. The germline V gene encodes CDR1 SEHNR and CDR2 FQNEAQ (reference sequence). The CDR3 runs 14 residues. J lost 4 bases, V lost 5 bases, and 4 bases had no gene match.

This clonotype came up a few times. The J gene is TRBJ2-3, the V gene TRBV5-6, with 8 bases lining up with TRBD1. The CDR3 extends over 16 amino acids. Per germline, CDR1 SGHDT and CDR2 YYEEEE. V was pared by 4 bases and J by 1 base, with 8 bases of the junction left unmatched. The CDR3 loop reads CASSRRQGARTDTQYF. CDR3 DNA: TGTGCCAGCAGCCGCAGGCAGGGGGCGCGCACAGATACGCAGTATTTT.

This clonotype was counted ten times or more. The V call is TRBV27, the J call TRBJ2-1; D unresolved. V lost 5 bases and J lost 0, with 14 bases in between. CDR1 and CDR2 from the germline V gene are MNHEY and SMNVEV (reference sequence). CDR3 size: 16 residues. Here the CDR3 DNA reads TGTGCCAGCAGTCCCCCCCTTTTAAGCTCCTACAATGAGCAGTTCTTC. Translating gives CASSPPLLSSYNEQFF.

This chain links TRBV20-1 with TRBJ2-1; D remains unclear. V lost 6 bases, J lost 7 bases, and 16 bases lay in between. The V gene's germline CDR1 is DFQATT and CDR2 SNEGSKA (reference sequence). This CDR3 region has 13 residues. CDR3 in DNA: TGCAGTGCCCGAAGGGTGGACGGGAATGAGCAGTTCTTC. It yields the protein CSARRVDGNEQFF.

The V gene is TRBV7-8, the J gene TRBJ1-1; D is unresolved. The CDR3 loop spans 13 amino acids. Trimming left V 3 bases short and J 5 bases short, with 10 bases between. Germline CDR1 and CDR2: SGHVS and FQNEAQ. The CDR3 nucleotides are TGTGCCAGCAGCTTTAATACTGGGACTGAAGCTTTCTTT. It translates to CASSFNTGTEAFF.

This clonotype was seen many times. The CDR3 protein is CASSLSGRSYEQYF. In DNA form, the CDR3 reads TGTGCCAGCAGCTTAAGCGGGCGTTCCTACGAGCAGTACTTC. This chain uses TRBV7-9 with TRBJ2-7, with D possibly being TRBD2 (6 bases). The germline V gene encodes CDR1 SEHNR and CDR2 FQNEAQ (reference sequence). The V gene lost 2 bases and the J gene lost 1 base, with 9 bases spanning the gap. The CDR3 contains 14 residues. Full variable domain (missing parts from reference TRBV7-9 and TRBJ2-7): DTGVSQNPRHKITKRGQNVTFRCDPISEHNRLYWYRQTLGQGPEFLTYFQNEAQLEKSRLLSDRFSAERPKGSFSTLEIQRTEQGDSAMYLCASSLSGRSYEQYFGPGTRLTVT.